These T cell receptor beta chains were read from a single sample in a study of blood T cell repertoires in COVID-19. Sequenced by immunoSEQ multiplex PCR; TCRdb stores in-frame clones only, minus some. The repertoire holds 150,000 or so clones, with roughly 84% as singletons. The sequencing sample was made of peripheral blood. These receptor sequences come from a woman aged 55-70 years with COVID-19, enrolled during active disease. The CDR3 runs from the conserved cysteine through the conserved F or W. A D gene is named only where the DNA matches it firmly. Part of the rows lack a size; the others show once, few, many or a class for expanded clones.

v_call	j_call	clone_size	d_call	cdr3_aa	cdr3_nt
TRBV9	TRBJ1-6	NA	TRBD1	CASSDRGAYNSPLHF	TGTGCCAGCAGCGACAGGGGCGCCTATAATTCACCCCTCCACTTT
TRBV3-1/TRBV3-2	TRBJ1-6	NA	NA	CASSRRDSNSPLHF	TGTGCCAGCAGCCGCCGGGACTCCAATTCACCCCTCCACTTT
TRBV4-2	TRBJ1-1	NA	NA	CASSQADKPREAFF	TGTGCCAGCAGCCAAGCAGACAAGCCAAGGGAAGCTTTCTTT
TRBV10-3	TRBJ1-5	few	NA	CAISESLGGREPQHF	TGTGCCATCAGTGAGTCGTTGGGGGGGAGGGAGCCCCAGCATTTT
TRBV25-1	TRBJ1-1	NA	NA	CASSVNSGTEAFF	TGTGCCAGCAGTGTAAACAGTGGGACTGAAGCTTTCTTT
TRBV2	TRBJ2-1	NA	TRBD1	CASSEIGTGDNEQFF	TGTGCCAGCAGTGAAATAGGGACAGGGGACAATGAGCAGTTCTTC
TRBV4-1	TRBJ2-2	once	NA	CASSQDAAGASNRELFF	TGCGCCAGCAGCCAAGATGCGGCCGGAGCAAGTAACCGAGAGCTGTTTTTT
TRBV9	TRBJ1-1	NA	NA	CASSRRQDGNTEAFF	TGTGCCAGCAGCCGACGACAGGACGGGAACACTGAAGCTTTCTTT
TRBV9	TRBJ2-4	NA	NA	CASSGGRTANIQYF	TGTGCCAGCAGCGGAGGTCGGACAGCAAACATTCAGTACTTC
TRBV24-1	TRBJ1-3	NA	NA	CATSDGTSTIYF	TGTGCCACCAGTGATGGCACCTCCACCATATATTTT
TRBV9	TRBJ1-6	once	TRBD1	CASSVAGTDNSPLHF	TGTGCCAGCAGCGTAGCAGGGACAGATAATTCACCCCTCCACTTT
TRBV7-9	TRBJ1-2	NA	TRBD1	CASSLLGGQRPF	TGTGCCAGCAGCTTACTTGGGGGACAGCGTCCCTTC
TRBV9	TRBJ1-4	once	NA	CASSVSALTGEKLFF	TGTGCCAGCAGCGTATCAGCGTTGACGGGGGAAAAACTGTTTTTT
TRBV5-1	TRBJ2-7	many	NA	CASSLVDSGKYEQYF	TGCGCCAGCAGCTTGGTAGATTCAGGCAAATACGAGCAGTACTTC
TRBV5-6	TRBJ2-5	NA	TRBD1	CASSLGTGTVQETQYF	TGTGCCAGCAGCTTGGGTACTGGGACAGTCCAAGAGACCCAGTACTTC
TRBV28	TRBJ1-5	NA	NA	CASSFITGTQHF	TGTGCCAGCAGTTTTATTACGGGGACCCAGCATTTT
TRBV7-9	TRBJ1-1	NA	TRBD1	CASSLGTGVGNTEAFF	TGTGCCAGCAGCTTAGGGACAGGGGTCGGGAACACTGAAGCTTTCTTT
TRBV18	TRBJ2-3	NA	TRBD1	CASSPGTGITDTQYF	TGTGCCAGCTCACCCGGGACAGGGATCACAGATACGCAGTATTTT
TRBV28	TRBJ1-6	NA	TRBD1	CASSDSQGSSYNSPLHF	TGTGCCAGCAGCGATTCACAGGGGAGCTCCTATAATTCACCCCTCCACTTT
TRBV5-6	TRBJ2-5	NA	NA	CASSTWGGQTQYF	TGTGCCAGCAGCACCTGGGGGGGGCAGACCCAGTACTTC
TRBV5-5	TRBJ2-2	NA	NA	CASSLVLPTGELFF	TGTGCCAGCAGCTTAGTACTCCCCACCGGGGAGCTGTTTTTT
TRBV19	TRBJ2-1	NA	TRBD2	CASEQRGLAAYNEQFF	TGTGCCAGCGAGCAACGAGGACTAGCGGCCTACAATGAGCAGTTCTTC
TRBV19	TRBJ1-2	NA	TRBD1	CASRTGINNYGYTF	TGTGCCAGTAGGACAGGGATTAATAACTATGGCTACACCTTC
TRBV13	TRBJ2-1	NA	TRBD1	CASSTTGGRLHKNEQFF	TGTGCCAGCAGCACAACAGGGGGCCGGCTCCACAAAAATGAGCAGTTCTTC
TRBV6-5	TRBJ2-2	few	NA	CASRRTENTGELFF	TGTGCCAGCAGACGGACAGAGAACACCGGGGAGCTGTTTTTT
TRBV10-3	TRBJ2-1	once	TRBD2	CAIRETSGANYNEQFF	TGTGCCATCAGGGAAACTAGCGGGGCGAACTACAATGAGCAGTTCTTC
TRBV5-6	TRBJ2-5	NA	NA	CASSASGTAQETQYF	TGTGCCAGCAGCGCTAGTGGGACTGCCCAAGAGACCCAGTACTTC
TRBV5-8	TRBJ1-1	NA	NA	CASSLGSGRIEAFF	TGTGCCAGCAGCTTGGGGTCAGGGAGGATTGAAGCTTTCTTT
TRBV19	TRBJ2-7	NA	TRBD1	CASSPGTVGYEQYF	TGTGCCAGTAGCCCCGGGACAGTAGGCTACGAGCAGTACTTC
TRBV5-6	TRBJ1-4	few	NA	CASSWGGGNEKLFF	TGTGCCAGCAGCTGGGGCGGAGGGAATGAAAAACTGTTTTTT
TRBV6-5	TRBJ2-3	NA	TRBD2	CASWTSGRTDTQYF	TGTGCCAGCTGGACTAGCGGGCGCACAGATACGCAGTATTTT
TRBV5-1	TRBJ2-3	few	TRBD2	CASSLLAGGRISTDTQYF	TGCGCCAGCAGCCTACTAGCGGGGGGGCGGATTAGCACAGATACGCAGTATTTT
TRBV27	TRBJ1-2	NA	TRBD1	CASRIGTAGSNYGYTF	TGTGCCAGCAGGATAGGGACAGCTGGATCTAACTATGGCTACACCTTC
TRBV14	TRBJ2-1	NA	NA	CASSQQGAFYNEQFF	TGTGCCAGCAGCCAACAAGGGGCGTTCTACAATGAGCAGTTCTTC
TRBV5-1	TRBJ2-5	once	NA	CASNHRGSPQETQYF	TGCGCCAGCAACCATAGGGGGTCTCCCCAAGAGACCCAGTACTTC